This is a list of T cell receptor beta chains from one sample in a study of patients with pleural tuberculosis. In TCRdb, the reads were re-called with MiXCR into one record per CDR3 protein. The data show around 54,000 distinct CDR3 sequences, about 7.3% seen once. The source is a human donor with pleural tuberculosis. The CDR3 runs from the conserved cysteine through the conserved F or W. The order of the fields is clone size, J gene, D gene, V gene, CDR3 DNA, CDR3 protein. A D gene is named only where the DNA matches it firmly. Some rows have no size entry. The others give once, few or many, or a class for an expanded clone.

many TRBJ1-1 . TRBV20-1 TGCAGTGCTAGAGATAGAGGGAGGGACACTGAAGCTTTCTTT CSARDRGRDTEAFF
many TRBJ2-7 TRBD2 TRBV7-2 TGTGCCAGCAGCTTAGCTAGCGGGAGTATCGAGCAGTACTTC CASSLASGSIEQYF
many TRBJ1-2 . TRBV27 TGTGCCAGCAGTACGTGGGGCAGTGGCTACACCTTC CASSTWGSGYTF
many TRBJ2-2 . TRBV3-1 TGTGCCAGCAGCCAAGAAAGGGCCGGGGAGCTGTTTTTT CASSQERAGELFF
many TRBJ2-1 . TRBV11-2 TGTGCCAGCAGCCCACCAGGGCCCTACAATGAGCAGTTCTTC CASSPPGPYNEQFF
many TRBJ1-1 TRBD1 TRBV27 TGTGCCAGCAGGACAGGGAACAGTTTGAACACTGAAGCTTTCTTT CASRTGNSLNTEAFF
many TRBJ2-1 . TRBV11-2 TGTGCCAGCAGCTTAGGGGGGACCGATGAGCAGTTCTTC CASSLGGTDEQFF
many TRBJ2-1 . TRBV11-1 TGTGCCAGCAGCTTAGGACCCGGCAATGAGCAGTTCTTC CASSLGPGNEQFF
many TRBJ2-7 TRBD2 TRBV3-1 TGTGCCAGCAGTCGGGGACTAGCGGTATCCGAGCAGTACTTC CASSRGLAVSEQYF
many TRBJ2-5 . TRBV6-2/TRBV6-3 TGTGCCAGCAGTTACGTCCGGACACCTACATGGGAGACCCAGTACTTC CASSYVRTPTWETQYF
many TRBJ1-2 . TRBV6-1 TGTGCCAGCAGTGAATTGGGACCTAACTATGGCTACACCTTC CASSELGPNYGYTF
few TRBJ2-7 . TRBV12-3/TRBV12-4 TGTGCCAGCAGTTTCGACAATCCCTACGAGCAGTACTTC CASSFDNPYEQYF
. TRBJ2-1 TRBD2 TRBV30 TGTGCCTGGACTAGCGGGGTCTACAATGAGCAGTTCTTC CAWTSGVYNEQFF
. TRBJ2-1 TRBD2 TRBV20-1 TGCAGTGCGGATCCGGGACTAGCGGGAGGGTGGGAGCAGTTCTTC CSADPGLAGGWEQFF
many TRBJ1-1 . TRBV5-4 TGTGCCAGCAGCTTGTTTGGGGGAGGGACTGAAGCTTTCTTT CASSLFGGGTEAFF
many TRBJ2-1 TRBD2 TRBV28 TGTGCCAGCAGTAAACTAGCGGGAGAATACAATGAGCAGTTCTTC CASSKLAGEYNEQFF
many TRBJ2-3 . TRBV6-2/TRBV6-3 TGTGCCAGCAGTTTGGAGGACAGCACAGATACGCAGTATTTT CASSLEDSTDTQYF
many TRBJ1-5 . TRBV7-2 TGTGCCAGCAGCTTAGCCTGGGACAGCAATCAGCCCCAGCATTTT CASSLAWDSNQPQHF
many TRBJ1-1 . TRBV19 TGTGCCAGTAGTATAGACAGGCAGGGGAACACTGAAGCTTTCTTT CASSIDRQGNTEAFF
. TRBJ2-1 . TRBV11-2 TGTGCCAGCAGCCCTCACCGGGATTCTAATGAGCAGCTCTTC CASSPHRDSNEQLF
many TRBJ1-1 . TRBV6-1 TGTGCCAGCACCCACGGGGGGGAAGCTTTCTTT CASTHGGEAFF
many TRBJ2-7 . TRBV5-1 TGCGCCAGCAGCGAATCCTACGAGCAGTACTTC CASSESYEQYF
. TRBJ1-1 . TRBV12-3/TRBV12-4 TGTGCCAGCAGTCTCGGCCCCCCGGGCACTGAAGCTTTCTTT CASSLGPPGTEAFF
few TRBJ2-4 . TRBV20-1 TGCAGTGCGTCGACCTGGTCGAGGGCCAAAAACATTCAGTACTTC CSASTWSRAKNIQYF
many TRBJ1-1 . TRBV7-8 TGTGCCAGCAGCTTGCAGACCTACACTGAAGCTTTCTTT CASSLQTYTEAFF
. TRBJ2-7 . TRBV13 TGTGCCAGCAGCTTAGGGGACAAGGCGGGCGAGCAGTACTTC CASSLGDKAGEQYF
few TRBJ2-1 . TRBV5-1 TGCGCCAGCAGCTTGAAGGGGAGCTCCTACAATGAGCAGTTCTTC CASSLKGSSYNEQFF
. TRBJ2-3 . TRBV5-1 TGCGCCAGCAGCTTGGATGAGGCTACGCAGTATTTT CASSLDEATQYF
many TRBJ2-1 . TRBV6-2/TRBV6-3 TGTGCCAGCAGTTTAAGACAGAGTGAGCAGTTCTTC CASSLRQSEQFF
many TRBJ1-2 . TRBV28 TGTGCCAGCTCTCTGGGGCCCAACTATGGCTACACCTTC CASSLGPNYGYTF
many TRBJ2-1 . TRBV19 TGTGCCAGTAGTATTTCGAGAGGACCGTACAATGAGCAGTTCTTC CASSISRGPYNEQFF
many TRBJ1-1 TRBD1 TRBV18 TGTGCCAGCTCACGACAGGGTTTGGACACTGAAGCTTTCTTT CASSRQGLDTEAFF
many TRBJ2-5 . TRBV7-2 TGTGCCAGCAGCTTAGCAGGAGCCCAAGAGACCCAGTACTTC CASSLAGAQETQYF
many TRBJ2-5 TRBD2 TRBV11-2 TGTGCCAGCGGAAGGACTAGCGGGCAAGAGACCCAGTACTTC CASGRTSGQETQYF
many TRBJ2-1 TRBD2 TRBV12-3/TRBV12-4 TGTGCCAGCAGGCCACCTTTAGCGGGAGTAGGCAATGAGCAGTTCTTC CASRPPLAGVGNEQFF
many TRBJ2-5 TRBD2 TRBV24-1 TGTGCCACCAGTGACCGGGGACTAGCGGGAGTAGAGACCCAGTACTTC CATSDRGLAGVETQYF
few TRBJ2-1 . TRBV12-3/TRBV12-4 TGTGCCAGCAGTTTATCTTCCGCTGAGCAGTTCTTC CASSLSSAEQFF
many TRBJ1-1 . TRBV2 TGTGCCAGCAGTGAAGGACAGGTATTGAACACTGAAGCTTTCTTT CASSEGQVLNTEAFF
few TRBJ2-2 . TRBV5-1 TGCGCCAGCAGCATGGGGACACACGACACCGGGGAGCTGTTTTTT CASSMGTHDTGELFF
many TRBJ2-3 TRBD1 TRBV11-2 TGTGCCACTCCCGAGCAGGGGGCGACAGATACGCAGTATTTT CATPEQGATDTQYF
. TRBJ2-1 . TRBV11-1 TGTGCCAGCACCGGAGGGACTTCTCTCAATGAGCAGTTCTTC CASTGGTSLNEQFF
many TRBJ2-7 . TRBV19 TGTGCCAGCTCGGCCGGGGAAAGGTACGAGCAGTACTTC CASSAGERYEQYF
many TRBJ1-4 . TRBV12-3/TRBV12-4 TGTGCCAGCAGGCAGACAGTAACTAATGAAAAACTGTTTTTT CASRQTVTNEKLFF
many TRBJ1-1 . TRBV11-1 TGTGCCAGCAGCTCATCCGCTACGGCCCTTGAAGCTTTCTTT CASSSSATALEAFF
few TRBJ2-3 TRBD1 TRBV5-4 TGTGCCAGCAGCTTGGCGTCTTGGACAGGGGGTTCGGATACGCAGTATTTT CASSLASWTGGSDTQYF
few TRBJ2-3 . TRBV4-1 TGCGCCAGCAGCGACTACCTAGGGCAGTATTTT CASSDYLGQYF
many TRBJ2-5 . TRBV28 TGTGCCAGCAGTTTAAACGATCGGCAAGAGACCCAGTACTTC CASSLNDRQETQYF
. TRBJ1-1 . TRBV9 TGTGCCAGCAGTCCTAGGGGGGGAAACCCTGAAGCTTTCTTT CASSPRGGNPEAFF
many TRBJ2-5 . TRBV2 TGTGCCAGCAGTGAAGTGGAGACCCAGTACTTC CASSEVETQYF
many TRBJ1-3 . TRBV2 TGTGCCACCAAAAGCTCTGGAAACACCATATATTTT CATKSSGNTIYF